These 2 T cell receptor beta chains were all obtained from the same sample, sequenced in a study of blood T cell repertoires in COVID-19 (dated by TCRdb to the early 2020s). The library relied on the immunoSEQ multiplex PCR assay. Held by TCRdb, this immuneACCESS table contains in-frame sequences only and omits some clones. Under half of the omission traces to an unresolved V gene where checked; the cause of the rest is unknown. The sample records about 280,000 clones, around 85% of which are singletons. Less than 2.5% of the sample rests with the top ten. Sequencing was done on a sample of peripheral blood. The receptors originated from a woman in her 30s who had recovered from COVID-19.

The genes are TRBV29-1 and TRBJ2-5; a weak D match, TRBD2 (7 bases). Germline assignment: CDR1 SQVTM and CDR2 ANQGSEA. Deletions cut 4 bases from V and 5 bases from J, with 11 bases between. CDR3 length: 12 residues. CDR3 bases: TGCAGCGTTGTAAGGGGGGGGGAGACCCAGTACTTC. It translates to CSVVRGGETQYF.

In DNA form, the CDR3 reads TGTGCCAGCACTCTGGGGGGCGGGAGGGCCTACGAGCAGTACTTC. Protein: CASTLGGGRAYEQYF. J is TRBJ2-7 and V is TRBV28; 9 bases align to TRBD2. J gave up 2 bases and V 7 bases, and 9 bases lay outside the gene matches. CDR1 MDHEN and CDR2 SYDVKM come from the germline V gene. The CDR3 sequence is 15 residues long.